The 29 T cell receptor beta chains in this list originate from one sample, sequenced in a study of cytomegalovirus exposure and HLA in healthy donors. PCR involved 60 Vbeta and 13 Jbeta primers. The protocol was immunoSEQ multiplex PCR, while the TCRdb copy is restricted to in-frame clones and leaves out a portion. The sample shows around 190,000 clones, almost 85% of them seen only once. What was sequenced was PBMCs. These TCRs come from a woman aged 45 to 65 in good health and CMV-seronegative.

V usage is TRBV9 and J usage is TRBJ2-3; D perhaps matches TRBD2 (5 bases). The CDR3 extends over 13 amino acids. The germline V gene encodes CDR1 SGDLS and CDR2 YYNGEE. V was clipped by 8 bases and J by 1 base, with 11 bases between them. This CDR3 is CASSGIRTDTQYF. The CDR3 nucleotides read TGTGCCAGTTCGGGGATCCGCACAGATACGCAGTATTTT.

There are a few counts of this clone. The chain has TRBV5-1 and TRBJ1-2, with TRBD1 identical over 7 bases. V was clipped by 1 base and J by 4 bases; unmatched bases: 7. CDR1 is SGHRS and CDR2 is YFSETQ in the germline V gene. The length of the CDR3 is 15 residues. CDR3 in DNA: TGCGCCAGCAGCTTGAGCGCGGCAGGGGGCTATGGCTACACCTTC. Its protein is CASSLSAAGGYGYTF.

This clone occurred once. The gene calls are TRBV15 and TRBJ2-7; 10 nucleotides align to TRBD1. CDR3 length: 14 amino acids. V lost 1 base, J lost 4 bases, and 1 base stayed unmatched. Germline CDR1 reads LNHNV; CDR2 reads YYDKDF (reference sequence). The CDR3 sequence is CATSRGDRGYEQYF. The DNA for the CDR3 is TGTGCCACCAGCAGAGGGGACAGGGGTTACGAGCAGTACTTC.

The gene calls are TRBV20-1 and TRBJ2-5; D not resolved. CDR1 and CDR2 (germline): DFQATT, SNEGSKA (reference sequence). Trimming removed 5 bases at V and 0 bases at J, with 4 bases between. CDR3 length equals 11 residues. CDR3 sequence reads: CSAENQETQYF. The CDR3 DNA reads TGCAGTGCTGAGAACCAAGAGACCCAGTACTTC.

The chain has TRBV4-1 and TRBJ2-3; D unresolved. The CDR3 covers 13 residues. Trimming left V 4 bases short and J 6 bases short, with 11 bases between. The germline CDR1 and CDR2 sequences are MGHRA and YSYEKL. The CDR3 reads CASSPPSRDTQYF. The CDR3, as DNA: TGCGCCAGCAGCCCCCCTTCCCGGGATACGCAGTATTTT.

This sequence joins TRBV27 and TRBJ2-1; 7 positions agree with TRBD2. V was pared by 5 bases and J by 9 bases, with 10 bases of the junction left unmatched. This CDR3 is built from 14 residues. Germline CDR1 MNHEY, CDR2 SMNVEV (reference sequence). CDR3 coding DNA: TGTGCCAGCAGTGGAAGCGGGAACCCAGGTGAGCAGTTCTTC. Its protein product is CASSGSGNPGEQFF.

The chain is built from TRBV18 and TRBJ2-1; 10 positions match TRBD1. The CDR3 is 15 residues long. The germline V gene has CDR1 KGHSH and CDR2 LQKENI. The V gene end was trimmed by 3 bases and the J gene end by 7 bases; junction bases not matched to a gene: 6. In nucleotides, the CDR3 is TGTGCCAGCTCACCCGACAGGGGGCGCGAGAATGAGCAGTTCTTC. As protein: CASSPDRGRENEQFF.

The rearrangement uses TRBV15 and TRBJ1-2; D remains ambiguous. The CDR3 consists of 16 residues. Deletions cut 3 bases from V and 2 bases from J, with 16 bases between. Germline CDR1 reads LNHNV; CDR2 reads YYDKDF (reference sequence). The DNA for the CDR3 is TGTGCCACCAGCAGGGATTCGAGTTCCAGGAACTATGGCTACACCTTC. Translating it yields CATSRDSSSRNYGYTF.

The chain employs TRBV7-9 and TRBJ2-1; 11 bases fit TRBD2. The CDR3 has 18 amino acids. The ends lost 6 bases at V and 8 bases at J; junction bases unmatched: 18. Per the germline V gene, CDR1 is SEHNR and CDR2 is FQNEAQ (reference sequence). CDR3 DNA sequence: TGTGCCAGCAGGCCGGGTCTAGTAGCGGGAGGGCCAAATCATGAGCAGTTCTTC. Amino acid sequence: CASRPGLVAGGPNHEQFF.

The genes are TRBV15 and TRBJ2-5; 9 bases agree with TRBD1. The junction had 6 bases not matched to a gene; V was cut back by 6 bases and J by 4 bases. The CDR3 loop spans 14 amino acids. CDR1 is LNHNV and CDR2 is YYDKDF in the germline V gene (reference sequence). The CDR3 is CATRRDRATETQYF. The CDR3 DNA is TGTGCCACCAGGCGGGACAGGGCAACAGAGACCCAGTACTTC.

This clone was detected a few times. At one boundary the junction diverges from the germline segment, which might be a read error. V usage is TRBV6-5 and J usage is TRBJ2-2; 8 positions agree with TRBD2. Germline V gene data show CDR1 as MNHEY and CDR2 as SVGAGI. This CDR3 has 15 amino acids. CDR3 bases: TGTGCCAGCAGTGACTCAAGCGGGAGTACCGGGGAGCTGTTTTTT. Translating it yields CASSDSSGSTGELFF.

This sequence joins TRBV19 and TRBJ1-4; TRBD1 matches at 7 bases. V gave up 6 bases and J gave up 3 bases; unmatched junction bases: 10. Germline V gene data show CDR1 as LNHDA and CDR2 as SQIVND (reference sequence). This CDR3 contains 16 residues. For the CDR3, the DNA is TGTGCCAGTAGGGCACGTCATCAGGGGGCTAATGAAAAACTGTTTTTT. Residues: CASRARHQGANEKLFF.

The chain couples TRBV28 to TRBJ2-3, with 10 bases matching TRBD2. CDR3 length: 15 residues. CDR1 MDHEN and CDR2 SYDVKM come from the germline V gene. V lost 10 bases and J lost 5; bases outside the gene matches: 12. DNA of the CDR3: TGTGCCACCCGGTGGGTAGCGGGGGGTGGAGATACGCAGTATTTT. This encodes CATRWVAGGGDTQYF.

The gene calls are TRBV7-9 and TRBJ2-1, with 8 bases identical to TRBD2. This CDR3 region has 15 residues. Unmatched junction bases numbered 7, after V lost 5 bases and J lost 4 bases. From germline, CDR1 is SEHNR and CDR2 FQNEAQ (reference sequence). CDR3 coding DNA: TGTGCCAGCAGCGTTGCGGGAGGAAGATACAATGAGCAGTTCTTC. Protein product: CASSVAGGRYNEQFF.

V and J are TRBV4-1 and TRBJ2-3, with TRBD2 matching 13 bases. V gave up 5 bases and J gave up 0 bases; unmatched junction bases: 8. Germline CDR1 is MGHRA and CDR2 is YSYEKL. The CDR3 runs 18 residues. CDR3 protein: CASSSRTSGGLSTDTQYF. In DNA form, the CDR3 reads TGCGCCAGCAGCTCACGGACTAGCGGGGGACTTAGCACAGATACGCAGTATTTT.

This rearrangement joins TRBV6-6 to TRBJ2-3; 8 bases fit TRBD1. CDR1 and CDR2 (germline): MNHNY, SVGAGI (reference sequence). CDR3 length: 15 amino acids. V lost 2 bases, J lost 5 bases, and 6 bases stayed unmatched. The chain's CDR3 is CASSYRGQGIDTQYF. For the CDR3, the DNA is TGTGCCAGCAGTTACCGAGGACAGGGCATAGATACGCAGTATTTT.

The chain is built from TRBV5-5 and TRBJ2-5, with a possible D match to TRBD2 (7 bases). Germline V gene lookup returns CDR1 SGHKS and CDR2 YYEKEE (reference sequence). The CDR3 extends over 15 amino acids. V was pared by 0 bases and J by 5 bases, with 14 bases between. The CDR3 reads CASSLAGGGGETQYF. The CDR3 DNA follows: TGTGCCAGCAGCTTGGCCGGGGGAGGGGGGGAGACCCAGTACTTC.

The chain has TRBV10-2 and TRBJ2-2, with D possibly TRBD1 on 6 matching bases. The CDR3 spans 16 residues. The germline gives CDR1 WSHSY, CDR2 SAAADI. Trimming took 6 bases from V and 6 from J, leaving 20 bases between them. In DNA, the CDR3 is TGCGCCAGCAGGTTTATAGGGGGTAAATTCTCCGGGGAGCTGTTTTTT. Translated: CASRFIGGKFSGELFF.

This clone occurred a few times. This chain connects TRBV5-1 to TRBJ1-5; TRBD1 aligns across 10 bases. CDR3 length: 14 amino acids. Germline loops: CDR1 SGHRS, CDR2 YFSETQ. V gave up 4 bases and J gave up 7 bases; unmatched junction bases: 5. CDR3 sequence: CASSPGTGAQPQHF. CDR3 bases: TGCGCCAGCAGCCCCGGGACAGGGGCCCAGCCCCAGCATTTT.

The chain recombines TRBV29-1 with TRBJ2-1; D is possibly TRBD2 (6 bases). The CDR3 sequence is 13 residues long. V gave up 8 bases and J gave up 0 bases, with 11 bases separating them. Germline V lookup: CDR1 SQVTM, CDR2 ANQGSEA. CDR3 nucleotides: TGCAGCTTGACTAGGAGCTCCTACAATGAGCAGTTCTTC. This translates into CSLTRSSYNEQFF.

V is TRBV11-2 and J is TRBJ2-1; 7 bases map to TRBD2. Trimming cost V 2 bases and J 5 bases; bases outside gene matches: 9. Germline CDR1 is SGHAT and CDR2 is FQNNGV. The CDR3 has 16 residues. Here the CDR3 DNA reads TGTGCCAGCAGCTTAAGGATTCGGCGGGAGAACAATGAGCAGTTCTTC. Protein sequence: CASSLRIRRENNEQFF.

V is TRBV5-1 and J is TRBJ1-4, with a tentative D call TRBD1 (5 bases). V lost 6 bases and J 3 bases, leaving 15 bases between the germline ends. Germline V gene data show CDR1 as SGHRS and CDR2 as YFSETQ. The CDR3 totals 15 residues. The CDR3 coding sequence is TGCGCCAGCACCCCCTCCGGGACTGCTAATGAAAAACTGTTTTTT. This codes for CASTPSGTANEKLFF.

This chain links TRBV5-1 with TRBJ2-7; 9 nucleotides match TRBD1. CDR3 length equals 15 residues. Trimming removed 0 bases from V and 5 bases from J; junction bases left unmatched: 6. CDR1 and CDR2 from the germline V gene are SGHRS and YFSETQ. CDR3 in DNA: TGCGCCAGCAGCTTGGGCGGGACAGGGCTGAACGAGCAGTACTTC. Translation: CASSLGGTGLNEQYF. Variable domain in full (rest from reference TRBV5-1 and TRBJ2-7): KAGVTQTPRYLIKTRGQQVTLSCSPISGHRSVSWYQQTPGQGLQFLFEYFSETQRNKGNFPGRFSGRQFSNSRSEMNVSTLELGDSALYLCASSLGGTGLNEQYFGPGTRLTVT.

This sequence joins TRBV7-2 and TRBJ2-5; 9 nucleotides line up with TRBD2. This CDR3 is built from 14 residues. V lost 5 bases and J lost 5; bases outside the gene matches: 6. The germline V gene has CDR1 SGHTA and CDR2 FQGNSA. CDR3 sequence (DNA): TGTGCCAGCAGCGGCGGGGGGGCACGGGAGACCCAGTACTTC. It specifies CASSGGGARETQYF.

The chain uses TRBV10-3 and TRBJ2-2; 7 positions match TRBD1. Germline CDR1 and CDR2: ENHRY and SYGVKD. The J segment lost 2 bases and the V segment lost 10 bases, leaving 4 bases of the junction unmatched. CDR3 length equals 13 residues. Written as DNA, the CDR3 is TGTGCCAACCAGGGGGAAAACACCGGGGAGCTGTTTTTT. It translates to CANQGENTGELFF.

V is TRBV28 and J is TRBJ1-6; D unclear. CDR1 and CDR2 from the germline V gene are MDHEN and SYDVKM. The CDR3 covers 15 residues. The germline V and J ends were trimmed by 3 bases and 5 bases, with 11 bases remaining between them. The CDR3 here is CASSFHNRDNSPLHF. The CDR3 bases are TGTGCCAGCAGTTTTCATAACAGAGATAATTCACCCCTCCACTTT.

The chain recombines TRBV9 with TRBJ1-2, with TRBD1 matching 8 bases. CDR1 is SGDLS and CDR2 is YYNGEE in the germline V gene. This CDR3 has 14 amino acids. With V trimmed by 4 bases and J by 6 bases, 8 bases remained unmatched. In nucleotides, the CDR3 is TGTGCCAGCAGCCCCTCCGACAGGGGACATGGCTACACCTTC. It yields the protein CASSPSDRGHGYTF.

V is TRBV7-2 and J is TRBJ1-6, with TRBD1 as a possible D gene (6 bases). CDR1 and CDR2 from the germline V gene are SGHTA and FQGNSA. V was pared by 5 bases and J by 5 bases, with 13 bases between. The CDR3 runs to 15 residues. This CDR3 is CASSTYRVDNSPLHF. As DNA, the CDR3 is TGTGCCAGCAGCACCTACAGGGTCGATAATTCACCCCTCCACTTT.

This clone was counted between two and nine times. The CDR3 protein is CAIRPTGGTDTQYF. The CDR3, as DNA: TGTGCCATCAGGCCCACAGGGGGGACAGATACGCAGTATTTT. The chain recombines TRBV10-3 with TRBJ2-3; TRBD1 aligns across 8 bases. This CDR3 has 14 residues. The junction had 5 bases not matched to a gene; V was cut back by 6 bases and J by 3 bases. In germline, CDR1 is ENHRY, CDR2 SYGVKD.